Listed here are 25 T cell receptor beta chains from one sample, sequenced in a study of blood T cell repertoires in COVID-19 (TCRdb year 2020). The library was built by means of the immunoSEQ multiplex PCR assay. TCRdb limited this immuneACCESS table to in-frame rearrangements with V and J called. A share of clones is missing; checked studies link under half to unresolved V genes, and the rest is unexplained. The sample profile shows around 49,000 clones; more than 70% of them were found once. The ten most abundant clones make up roughly 2.3% of the sample. The sequencing input was peripheral blood. These receptors were collected from a human donor in a cohort sampled during active COVID-19.

This clone came up a few times. This chain joins TRBV4-1 and TRBJ1-1; D might be TRBD1 (5 bases). CDR1 MGHRA and CDR2 YSYEKL come from the germline V gene. V was trimmed by 0 bases and J by 4 bases, leaving 9 bases between them. The CDR3 has 14 residues. The CDR3 region has the DNA TGCGCCAGCAGCCAAGAAGGGGTAGTCACTGAAGCTTTCTTT. As protein: CASSQEGVVTEAFF.

CDR3 sequence reads: CASSYSWTGLTDTQYF. The CDR3 DNA reads as TGTGCCAGCAGTTACTCGTGGACAGGTCTCACAGATACGCAGTATTTT. The chain has TRBV6-5 and TRBJ2-3, with 7 bases that match TRBD1. This CDR3 has 16 amino acids. Trimming at V came to 0 bases and at J to 2 bases, leaving 5 bases not matched to a gene. Looked up from germline, CDR1 is MNHEY and CDR2 is SVGAGI.

The genes are TRBV6-2 or TRBV6-3 and TRBJ2-1; 9 bases fit TRBD1. The J segment lost 7 bases and the V segment lost 5 bases, leaving 15 bases of the junction unmatched. Per the germline V gene, CDR1 is MNHEY and CDR2 is SVGEGT. This CDR3 region has 17 residues. CDR3 residues: CASSTRSGTGLGNEQFF. CDR3 bases: TGTGCCAGCAGTACCCGAAGCGGGACAGGGTTAGGGAATGAGCAGTTCTTC.

The chain carries TRBV9 and TRBJ2-3, with D unresolved. This CDR3 has 14 residues. The V and J ends lost 0 bases and 6 bases respectively, with 11 bases between them. The germline V gene has CDR1 SGDLS and CDR2 YYNGEE. The DNA of the CDR3 is TGTGCCAGCAGCGTAGATCCGGGTGTGGATACGCAGTATTTT. Translating gives CASSVDPGVDTQYF.

The rearrangement links TRBV4-3 to TRBJ1-3; D unresolved. Germline V gene lookup returns CDR1 LGHNA and CDR2 YSLEER. CDR3 length: 16 amino acids. V was pared by 0 bases and J by 8 bases, with 17 bases between. For the CDR3, the DNA is TGCGCCAGCAGCCAAGATCTGCCAGGTACAAAGGACACCATATATTTT. Translating it yields CASSQDLPGTKDTIYF.

This clone was seen a single time. This chain uses TRBV4-1 with TRBJ1-6; 8 nucleotides align to TRBD1. Germline CDR1 MGHRA, CDR2 YSYEKL. V gave up 5 bases and J gave up 9 bases; unmatched junction bases: 15. The CDR3 runs 17 residues. The CDR3 bases are TGCGCCAGCAGCTCCCGATCCGCCGGGACAGGCCTTTCACCCCTCCACTTT. The encoded protein is CASSSRSAGTGLSPLHF.

The chain couples TRBV7-3 to TRBJ2-1; TRBD1 might be the D (8 bases). Per the germline V gene, CDR1 is SGHTA and CDR2 is FQGTGA. Deletions cut 5 bases from V and 4 bases from J, with 18 bases between. The CDR3 runs to 16 residues. CDR3 nucleotide sequence: TGTGCCAGCAGCCTATGGAGCGGGACAGGATACAATGAGCAGTTCTTC. This sequence encodes CASSLWSGTGYNEQFF. Looking up the rest from reference TRBV7-3 and TRBJ2-1 gives the full variable domain: GAGVSQTPSNKVTEKGKYVELRCDPISGHTALYWYRQSLGQGPEFLIYFQGTGAADDSGLPNDRFFAVRPEGSVSTLKIQRTERGDSAVYLCASSLWSGTGYNEQFFGPGTRLTVL.

V usage is TRBV30 and J usage is TRBJ1-1; D is possibly TRBD1 (6 bases). This CDR3 contains 13 residues. Looked up from germline, CDR1 is GTSNPN and CDR2 is SVGIG (reference sequence). V lost 0 bases, J lost 2 bases, and 7 bases lay in between. The CDR3 DNA reads TGTGCCTGGAGTGTACAGGGCAACACTGAAGCTTTCTTT. Residues: CAWSVQGNTEAFF.

Only a few counts were recorded for this clone. The chain uses TRBV4-1 and TRBJ2-5; 7 bases match TRBD1. V lost 4 bases, J lost 1 base, and 3 bases stayed unmatched. There are 14 residues in the CDR3. Germline V lookup: CDR1 MGHRA, CDR2 YSYEKL. CDR3 protein: CASSLGTAQETQYF. CDR3 bases: TGCGCCAGCAGCCTCGGGACAGCCCAAGAGACCCAGTACTTC.

J is TRBJ2-7 and V is TRBV20-1; TRBD1 agrees at 8 bases. CDR1 and CDR2 (germline): DFQATT, SNEGSKA (reference sequence). V shed 4 bases and J 5 bases; nucleotides not matched to a gene: 1. CDR3 size: 11 residues. The CDR3 sequence is CSATTGDEQYF. In nucleotides, the CDR3 is TGCAGTGCTACGACAGGGGACGAGCAGTACTTC.

This clone was recorded only once. The chain couples TRBV19 to TRBJ1-4; weak D call: TRBD1 (5 bases). CDR1 LNHDA and CDR2 SQIVND come from the germline V gene (reference sequence). Trimming stripped 1 base from V and 0 bases from J, with 6 bases between. This CDR3 comprises 15 residues. CDR3 protein: CASSIATATNEKLFF. DNA of the CDR3: TGTGCCAGTAGTATAGCGACAGCAACTAATGAAAAACTGTTTTTT.

In nucleotides, the CDR3 is TGTGCCAGCAGGCCCAGACAGGGTATTGATACCGGGGAGCTGTTTTTT. It encodes CASRPRQGIDTGELFF. The chain joins TRBV11-1 to TRBJ2-2; 7 bases match TRBD1. V shed 6 bases, J shed 5 bases, and the junction held 12 bases outside the gene matches. The length of the CDR3 is 16 residues. The V gene's germline CDR1 is SGHAT and CDR2 FQDESV (reference sequence).

The CDR3 nucleotides are TGTGCCAGCAGCGTAGGGGGGGTTCAAGAGACCCAGTACTTC. This sequence encodes CASSVGGVQETQYF. The chain employs TRBV9 and TRBJ2-5; perhaps TRBD2 as D (6 bases). Trimming removed 0 bases from V and 2 bases from J, with 8 bases in between. From germline, CDR1 is SGDLS and CDR2 YYNGEE. There are 14 residues in the CDR3.

In this sample, this clone turned up a few times. The chain has TRBV28 and TRBJ1-4; D gene ambiguous. V was shortened by 2 bases and J by 0 bases, with 10 bases between the two germline ends. This CDR3 is 16 amino acids long. The germline V gene encodes CDR1 MDHEN and CDR2 SYDVKM. The CDR3 DNA reads as TGTGCCAGCAGTTTAAGGATCGGGGCAACTAATGAAAAACTGTTTTTT. Translating it yields CASSLRIGATNEKLFF.

This clone has just a few counts. The chain employs TRBV7-9 and TRBJ2-1, with TRBD2 matching over 9 bases. Germline values: CDR1 SEHNR, CDR2 FQNEAQ (reference sequence). The CDR3 loop spans 15 amino acids. J gave up 10 bases and V 3 bases, and 10 bases lay outside the gene matches. The CDR3 reads CASSLAGGPFEEQFF. CDR3 nucleotides: TGTGCCAGCAGCTTGGCGGGGGGGCCGTTTGAGGAGCAGTTCTTC.

The chain employs TRBV9 and TRBJ2-6; 7 nucleotides line up with TRBD2. CDR3 length: 16 residues. CDR1 and CDR2 from the germline V gene are SGDLS and YYNGEE. Germline trimming cut 4 bases from V and 11 bases from J; bases unmatched to any gene: 15. DNA for the CDR3: TGTGCCAGCAGCCTGGGAGGGCAGGGTCCCGGGGACGTCCTGACTTTC. Amino acid sequence: CASSLGGQGPGDVLTF.

V usage is TRBV5-6 and J usage is TRBJ1-1; D is unclear. Trimming took 1 base from V and 0 from J, leaving 4 bases between them. CDR1 and CDR2 from the germline V gene are SGHDT and YYEEEE. This CDR3 region has 13 residues. The CDR3: CASSLTVNTEAFF. The CDR3 region has the DNA TGTGCCAGCAGCTTGACAGTGAACACTGAAGCTTTCTTT.

This chain links TRBV7-3 with TRBJ2-3, with a tentative D call TRBD2 (5 bases). Trimming removed 7 bases from V and 3 bases from J, with 14 bases in between. This CDR3 is 14 amino acids long. The germline CDR1 and CDR2 sequences are SGHTA and FQGTGA. CDR3 nucleotide sequence: TGTGCCAGCACCCTCATAGGAGGTACAGATACGCAGTATTTT. Translated: CASTLIGGTDTQYF.

This rearrangement joins TRBV4-1 to TRBJ2-3; a weak D match, TRBD2 (5 bases). Trimming took 1 base from V and 4 from J, leaving 15 bases between them. The CDR3 has 16 residues. Germline V gene sequence: CDR1 MGHRA, CDR2 YSYEKL. CDR3 protein: CASSQAPGKQADTQYF. The CDR3 DNA reads as TGCGCCAGCAGCCAAGCCCCGGGGAAGCAAGCAGATACGCAGTATTTT.

The V call is TRBV19, the J call TRBJ2-1; D may be TRBD2 (5 bases). Trimming shortened V by 5 bases and J by 10 bases, and 18 bases separated the two germline ends. Germline lookup yields CDR1 LNHDA and CDR2 SQIVND (reference sequence). This CDR3 is built from 14 residues. Written as DNA, the CDR3 is TGTGCCAGTAGTGCCTGGGCGGGCCATGGGGAGCAGTTCTTC. Protein sequence: CASSAWAGHGEQFF.

V usage is TRBV5-6 and J usage is TRBJ2-7; the D gene is possibly TRBD2 (5 bases). Looked up from germline, CDR1 is SGHDT and CDR2 is YYEEEE. V was shortened by 0 bases and J by 7 bases, with 14 bases between the two germline ends. This CDR3 is built from 14 residues. CDR3 coding DNA: TGTGCCAGCAGCTTGGGAGCCCTACGGGGTGAGCAGTACTTC. Its protein product is CASSLGALRGEQYF.

The CDR3, as DNA: TGTGCCAGCAGCTTAGCGCACGGAAGGGTCGGGGTCGGGGAGCTGTTTTTT. As protein: CASSLAHGRVGVGELFF. V usage is TRBV7-9 and J usage is TRBJ2-2; D perhaps matches TRBD2 (5 bases). V was clipped by 0 bases and J by 7 bases, with 18 bases between them. CDR3 length: 17 amino acids. The germline gives CDR1 SEHNR, CDR2 FQNEAQ (reference sequence). The whole variable domain, filled in from reference TRBV7-9 and TRBJ2-2, reads DTGVSQNPRHKITKRGQNVTFRCDPISEHNRLYWYRQTLGQGPEFLTYFQNEAQLEKSRLLSDRFSAERPKGSFSTLEIQRTEQGDSAMYLCASSLAHGRVGVGELFFGEGSRLTVL.

The gene calls are TRBV7-9 and TRBJ2-2, with TRBD1 identical over 8 bases. V lost 8 bases to trimming and J lost 5 bases; unmatched junction nucleotides: 4. Germline V gene sequence: CDR1 SEHNR, CDR2 FQNEAQ (reference sequence). The CDR3 spans 13 residues. CDR3 residues: CASRTGNTGELFF. The CDR3 DNA is TGTGCCAGCCGGACAGGGAATACCGGGGAGCTGTTTTTT.

The gene calls are TRBV4-2 and TRBJ2-7; tentatively, D is TRBD2 (6 bases). V dropped 3 bases and J dropped 3 bases, with 15 bases sitting between them. The CDR3 runs to 15 residues. Germline V gives CDR1 LGHNA, CDR2 YNFKEQ. CDR3 nucleotide sequence: TGTGCCAGCAGCCACTCGACTAGGCTGGACTACGAGCAGTACTTC. Residues: CASSHSTRLDYEQYF.

The rearrangement joins TRBV19 to TRBJ2-3, with 9 bases fitting TRBD2. Germline loops: CDR1 LNHDA, CDR2 SQIVND (reference sequence). The CDR3 loop spans 17 amino acids. After removal of 4 bases from V and 4 bases from J, the junction contained 12 bases not matched to a gene. In nucleotides, the CDR3 is TGTGCCAGTAGTAAAATAGCGGGAGTGATGGGCGCAGATACGCAGTATTTT. Translated, it gives CASSKIAGVMGADTQYF.